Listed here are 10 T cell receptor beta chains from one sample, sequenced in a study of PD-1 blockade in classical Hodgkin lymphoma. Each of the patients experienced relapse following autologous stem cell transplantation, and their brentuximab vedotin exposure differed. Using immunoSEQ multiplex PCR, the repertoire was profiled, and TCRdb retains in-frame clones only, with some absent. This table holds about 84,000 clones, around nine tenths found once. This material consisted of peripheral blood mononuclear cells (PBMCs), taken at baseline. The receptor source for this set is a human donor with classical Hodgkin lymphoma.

The CDR3, as DNA: TGTGCCATCAGTGAGGGACAGGACTACGAGCAGTACTTC. Amino acid sequence: CAISEGQDYEQYF. V is TRBV10-3 and J is TRBJ2-7; TRBD1 aligns across 7 bases. Germline CDR1 reads ENHRY; CDR2 reads SYGVKD. The V segment lost 2 bases and the J segment 3 bases; nucleotides outside the gene matches: 1. The CDR3 has 13 residues.

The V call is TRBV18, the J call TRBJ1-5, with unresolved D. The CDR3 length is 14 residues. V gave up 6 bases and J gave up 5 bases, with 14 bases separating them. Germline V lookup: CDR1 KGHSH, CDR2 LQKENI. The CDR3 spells CASSLDGVYQPQHF. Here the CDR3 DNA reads TGTGCCAGCTCTCTGGACGGCGTTTATCAGCCCCAGCATTTT.

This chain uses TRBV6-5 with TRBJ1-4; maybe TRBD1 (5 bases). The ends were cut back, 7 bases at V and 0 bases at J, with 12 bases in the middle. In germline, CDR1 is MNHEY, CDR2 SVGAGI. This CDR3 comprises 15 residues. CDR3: CASTPDRSTNEKLFF. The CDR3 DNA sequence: TGTGCCAGCACCCCAGACAGATCAACTAATGAAAAACTGTTTTTT.

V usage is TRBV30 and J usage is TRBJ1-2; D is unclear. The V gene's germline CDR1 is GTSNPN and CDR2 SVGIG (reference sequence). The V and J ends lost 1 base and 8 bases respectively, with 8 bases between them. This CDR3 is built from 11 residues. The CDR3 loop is CAWSDSRGYTF. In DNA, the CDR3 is TGTGCCTGGAGTGACTCCCGAGGCTACACCTTC.

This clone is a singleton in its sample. This chain's CDR3 is CASSLGWEQGRNEQFF. CDR3 bases: TGCGCCAGCAGTTTGGGTTGGGAGCAAGGGAGGAATGAGCAGTTCTTC. This chain links TRBV10-1 with TRBJ2-1; TRBD2 is a possible D gene (6 bases). Germline assignment: CDR1 WNHNN and CDR2 SYGVQD (reference sequence). CDR3 size: 16 residues. V was clipped by 5 bases and J by 7 bases, with 21 bases between them.

DNA for the CDR3: TGTGCCATCAGTGAGTCTAGCCCCGGCGAGCAGTACTTC. Translating it yields CAISESSPGEQYF. The chain has TRBV10-3 and TRBJ2-7; no reliable D call. From germline, CDR1 is ENHRY and CDR2 SYGVKD. Trimming took off 0 bases at V and 6 bases at J, with 9 bases between the two ends. The CDR3 length is 13 residues.

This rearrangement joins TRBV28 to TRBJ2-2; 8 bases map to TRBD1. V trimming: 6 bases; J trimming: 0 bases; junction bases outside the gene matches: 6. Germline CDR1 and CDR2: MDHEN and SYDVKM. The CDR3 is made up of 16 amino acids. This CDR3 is CASRAQDRANTGELFF. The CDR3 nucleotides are TGTGCCAGCAGAGCACAGGACAGGGCGAACACCGGGGAGCTGTTTTTT.

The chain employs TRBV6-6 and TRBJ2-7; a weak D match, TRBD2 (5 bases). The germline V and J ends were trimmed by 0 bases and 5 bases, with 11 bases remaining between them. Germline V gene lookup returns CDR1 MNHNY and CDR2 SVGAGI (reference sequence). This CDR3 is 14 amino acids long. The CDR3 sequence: CASSYSWLAHEQYF. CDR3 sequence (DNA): TGTGCCAGCAGTTACTCGTGGCTAGCCCACGAGCAGTACTTC.

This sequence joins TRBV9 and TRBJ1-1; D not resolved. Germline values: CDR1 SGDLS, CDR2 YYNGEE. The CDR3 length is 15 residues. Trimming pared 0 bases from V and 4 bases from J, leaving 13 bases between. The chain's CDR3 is CASSVGEGWSTEAFF. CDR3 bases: TGTGCCAGCAGCGTAGGCGAGGGTTGGAGCACTGAAGCTTTCTTT. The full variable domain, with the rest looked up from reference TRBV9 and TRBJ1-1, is DSGVTQTPKHLITATGQRVTLRCSPRSGDLSVYWYQQSLDQGLQFLIQYYNGEERAKGNILERFSAQQFPDLHSELNLSSLELGDSALYFCASSVGEGWSTEAFFGQGTRLTVV.

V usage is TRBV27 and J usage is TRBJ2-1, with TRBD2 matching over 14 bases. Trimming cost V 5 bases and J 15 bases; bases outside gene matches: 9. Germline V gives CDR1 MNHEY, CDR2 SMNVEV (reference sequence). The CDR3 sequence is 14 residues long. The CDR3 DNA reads TGTGCCAGCAGTGACAAGGGACTAGCGGGAGCGTGGTTCTTC. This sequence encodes CASSDKGLAGAWFF.